This T cell receptor beta chain is drawn from a study of blood T cell repertoires in COVID-19. About the research overall: COVID-19 samples, acute and convalescent, were from the United States, Italy and Spain. T cells, B-cell-depleted T cells, or PBMCs supplied cDNA or gDNA.

Trimming removed 2 bases from V and 0 bases from J; junction bases left unmatched: 3. From germline, CDR1 is MDHEN and CDR2 SYDVKM. This CDR3 has 18 amino acids. Original handling: Estimation of nucleated cell counts was performed using reference gene primer amplification. Using immunoSEQ multiplex PCR, the repertoire was profiled, and TCRdb retains in-frame clones only, with some absent. That table gives V, J and clone size, and the DNA gave D and trimming. The sample shows around 70,000 clones, about nine tenths of them seen only once. The sample taken for sequencing was peripheral blood. The chain recombines TRBV28 with TRBJ2-1; TRBD2 matches at 14 bases. The source is a man aged 45 to 65 with active COVID-19. CDR3 protein: CASSLPTSGRASYNEQFF. CDR3 nucleotide sequence: TGTGCCAGCAGTTTACCGACTAGCGGGAGGGCCTCCTACAATGAGCAGTTCTTC.